The 20 T cell receptor beta chains given below trace back to one sample, sequenced in a study of cytomegalovirus exposure and HLA in healthy donors. Sequencing was performed with immunoSEQ multiplex PCR; in TCRdb, only in-frame clones are kept and a portion is missing. The table records roughly 300,000 clones, roughly 88% of them present only once. The sequencing sample was made of PBMCs. The receptors originated from a woman aged 18-30 years in good health and CMV-seronegative.

This chain uses TRBV18 with TRBJ1-5; a weak D match, TRBD1 (5 bases). Between the trimmed V and J ends, which lost 8 bases and 4 bases, there was a span of 12 bases. Germline V lookup: CDR1 KGHSH, CDR2 LQKENI. This CDR3 is built from 13 residues. The CDR3 loop reads CASAQGQNQPQHF. CDR3 bases: TGTGCCAGCGCGCAGGGTCAGAATCAGCCCCAGCATTTT.

The rearrangement uses TRBV7-9 and TRBJ1-2; TRBD1 matches at 9 bases. Germline CDR1 and CDR2: SEHNR and FQNEAQ (reference sequence). Losses at the gene ends were 0 bases for V and 8 bases for J; bases not matched to a gene: 4. The CDR3 is made up of 14 amino acids. CDR3 nucleotides: TGTGCCAGCAGCTTAGCAGCGGACAGGGGCGGCTACACCTTC. It yields the protein CASSLAADRGGYTF.

V and J are TRBV2 and TRBJ2-3; possible D gene TRBD1, 5 bases. CDR3 length: 14 residues. V lost 3 bases, J lost 5 bases, and 12 bases lay in between. Looked up from germline, CDR1 is SNHLY and CDR2 is FYNNEI. In DNA form, the CDR3 reads TGTGCCAGCAGTGAGCAGGGTATTGGAGATACGCAGTATTTT. It specifies CASSEQGIGDTQYF.

The chain has TRBV10-2 and TRBJ2-7; 8 nucleotides agree with TRBD1. The germline CDR1 and CDR2 sequences are WSHSY and SAAADI. This CDR3 is 13 amino acids long. After removal of 7 bases from V and 1 base from J, the junction contained 3 bases not matched to a gene. The CDR3 loop is CASTGQGSYEQYF. DNA for the CDR3: TGCGCCAGCACTGGACAGGGTTCCTACGAGCAGTACTTC.

The sample holds a few counts of this clone. The chain uses TRBV15 and TRBJ2-3, with 11 bases lining up with TRBD2. Germline V gene lookup returns CDR1 LNHNV and CDR2 YYDKDF (reference sequence). With V trimmed by 3 bases and J by 2 bases, 1 base remained unmatched. The CDR3 totals 15 residues. The CDR3 DNA is TGTGCCACCAGCAGTAGCGGGAGGGCCACAGATACGCAGTATTTT. The encoded protein is CATSSSGRATDTQYF.

The sample holds a few counts of this clone. V usage is TRBV5-4 and J usage is TRBJ2-7; 13 bases are shared with TRBD2. The germline CDR1 and CDR2 sequences are SGHNT and YYREEE (reference sequence). The CDR3 is 14 residues long. V was pared by 4 bases and J by 9 bases, with 7 bases of the junction left unmatched. CDR3 amino acids: CASSPGLAGSVQYF. The CDR3 DNA reads TGTGCCAGCAGCCCGGGACTAGCGGGAAGCGTGCAGTACTTC.

The chain couples TRBV7-2 to TRBJ1-2, with unresolved D. V shed 8 bases and J shed 8 bases, with 15 bases lying between them. Germline values: CDR1 SGHTA, CDR2 FQGNSA. There are 12 residues in the CDR3. The chain's CDR3 is CASVAPFWGYTF. For the CDR3, the DNA is TGTGCCAGCGTAGCGCCTTTCTGGGGCTACACCTTC.

The chain has TRBV6-1 and TRBJ1-3; 7 bases map to TRBD1. Germline CDR1 and CDR2: MNHNS and SASEGT. Trimming at V came to 3 bases and at J to 7 bases, leaving 9 bases not matched to a gene. The CDR3 contains 15 residues. The CDR3 reads CASSDEQGIFNTIYF. DNA of the CDR3: TGTGCCAGCAGTGACGAACAGGGGATATTCAACACCATATATTTT.

The chain joins TRBV30 to TRBJ2-7; D call uncertain. Trimming cost V 3 bases and J 3 bases, with 9 bases left between them. The CDR3 is made up of 12 amino acids. Germline CDR1 reads GTSNPN; CDR2 reads SVGIG (reference sequence). The CDR3 region has the DNA TGTGCCTGGAGCGAGGTAGGCTACGAGCAGTACTTC. Translation: CAWSEVGYEQYF.

The rearrangement joins TRBV11-2 to TRBJ2-7; tentatively, D is TRBD2 (7 bases). Germline loops: CDR1 SGHAT, CDR2 FQNNGV. The CDR3 totals 15 residues. Trimming pared 5 bases from V and 0 bases from J, leaving 14 bases between. CDR3 in DNA: TGTGCCAGCAGCGGGGGGGCAGGAAGCTCCTACGAGCAGTACTTC. Translation: CASSGGAGSSYEQYF.

The chain uses TRBV5-6 and TRBJ2-5, with TRBD1 matching over 10 bases. J lost 4 bases, V lost 6 bases, and 9 bases had no gene match. Germline loops: CDR1 SGHDT, CDR2 YYEEEE. This CDR3 is built from 15 residues. The CDR3: CASTIPGQGSETQYF. Written as DNA, the CDR3 is TGTGCCAGCACTATACCGGGACAGGGGTCAGAGACCCAGTACTTC.

The chain employs TRBV6-6 and TRBJ2-3; D is ambiguous. The CDR3 covers 11 residues. V lost 6 bases, J lost 3 bases, and 4 bases lay in between. The germline gives CDR1 MNHNY, CDR2 SVGAGI (reference sequence). CDR3 DNA: TGTGCCAGCAGGCGGACAGATACGCAGTATTTT. Translating gives CASRRTDTQYF.

The chain uses TRBV2 and TRBJ1-4, with a tentative D call TRBD1 (6 bases). V was pared by 7 bases and J by 5 bases, with 23 bases between. In germline, CDR1 is SNHLY, CDR2 FYNNEI. CDR3 length equals 17 residues. The CDR3 spells CASTTRGVDRINEKLFF. DNA of the CDR3: TGTGCCAGCACTACCCGGGGGGTAGACAGGATCAATGAAAAACTGTTTTTT. The entire variable domain, with the rest obtained from reference TRBV2 and TRBJ1-4, is as follows: EPEVTQTPSHQVTQMGQEVILRCVPISNHLYFYWYRQILGQKVEFLVSFYNNEISEKSEIFDDQFSVERPDGSNFTLKIRSTKLEDSAMYFCASTTRGVDRINEKLFFGSGTQLSVL.

The chain carries TRBV7-2 and TRBJ1-2, with D possibly being TRBD1 (6 bases). CDR3 length equals 13 residues. Germline V gives CDR1 SGHTA, CDR2 FQGNSA. Trimming removed 5 bases from V and 8 bases from J, with 15 bases in between. DNA for the CDR3: TGTGCCAGCAGCGTCGGACAGCCGGCGGGCTACACCTTC. It specifies CASSVGQPAGYTF.

A single count supports this clone. The rearrangement uses TRBV9 and TRBJ2-2, with TRBD2 matching over 8 bases. The CDR3 is made up of 15 amino acids. V shed 5 bases, J shed 4 bases, and the junction held 7 bases outside the gene matches. Looked up from germline, CDR1 is SGDLS and CDR2 is YYNGEE. CDR3 amino acids: CASRPAGDGTGELFF. The DNA for the CDR3 is TGTGCCAGCAGGCCAGCGGGAGACGGCACCGGGGAGCTGTTTTTT.

The chain uses TRBV5-4 and TRBJ2-2; 9 nucleotides line up with TRBD2. V shed 3 bases and J 3 bases; nucleotides not matched to a gene: 3. This CDR3 region has 15 residues. CDR1 is SGHNT and CDR2 is YYREEE in the germline V gene (reference sequence). The CDR3: CASSSSGKYTGELFF. The CDR3 DNA reads as TGTGCCAGCAGCTCTAGCGGGAAATACACCGGGGAGCTGTTTTTT.

Of note for this clone: In the same sample, other DNA sequences code for this CDR3. The chain carries TRBV27 and TRBJ2-5, with 12 bases that match TRBD1. Per germline, CDR1 MNHEY and CDR2 SMNVEV (reference sequence). CDR3 size: 15 residues. Trimming cost V 4 bases and J 5 bases; bases outside gene matches: 5. The DNA for the CDR3 is TGTGCCAGCAGTTCGGGGACAGGGGGCCGGGAGACCCAGTACTTC. It encodes CASSSGTGGRETQYF.

The V and J genes are TRBV6-5 and TRBJ2-7; the D gene is possibly TRBD2 (5 bases). This CDR3 has 13 amino acids. V lost 5 bases and J 4 bases, leaving 12 bases between the germline ends. Germline V CDR1 and CDR2: MNHEY, SVGAGI. CDR3 region: CASSLGGGYEQYF. Written as DNA, the CDR3 is TGTGCCAGCAGTCTCGGAGGCGGGTACGAGCAGTACTTC.

This clone has only a few counts. The J gene is TRBJ1-5, the V gene TRBV19; TRBD1 aligns across 8 bases. CDR3 size: 14 residues. The V gene end was trimmed by 11 bases and the J gene end by 4 bases; junction bases not matched to a gene: 10. Germline V gene sequence: CDR1 LNHDA, CDR2 SQIVND (reference sequence). This CDR3 is CAGGTGGGNQPQHF. DNA for the CDR3: TGTGCCGGGGGAACAGGGGGAGGTAATCAGCCCCAGCATTTT. Full variable domain (remainder filled in from reference TRBV19 and TRBJ1-5): DGGITQSPKYLFRKEGQNVTLSCEQNLNHDAMYWYRQDPGQGLRLIYYSQIVNDFQKGDIAEGYSVSREKKESFPLTVTSAQKNPTAFYLCAGGTGGGNQPQHFGDGTRLSIL.

The genes are TRBV5-6 and TRBJ1-2; 7 nucleotides agree with TRBD1. CDR1 is SGHDT and CDR2 is YYEEEE in the germline V gene. The ends lost 4 bases at V and 8 bases at J; junction bases unmatched: 5. There are 12 residues in the CDR3. The CDR3 spells CASSPTGDGYTF. In nucleotides, the CDR3 is TGTGCCAGCAGCCCCACAGGGGACGGCTACACCTTC.